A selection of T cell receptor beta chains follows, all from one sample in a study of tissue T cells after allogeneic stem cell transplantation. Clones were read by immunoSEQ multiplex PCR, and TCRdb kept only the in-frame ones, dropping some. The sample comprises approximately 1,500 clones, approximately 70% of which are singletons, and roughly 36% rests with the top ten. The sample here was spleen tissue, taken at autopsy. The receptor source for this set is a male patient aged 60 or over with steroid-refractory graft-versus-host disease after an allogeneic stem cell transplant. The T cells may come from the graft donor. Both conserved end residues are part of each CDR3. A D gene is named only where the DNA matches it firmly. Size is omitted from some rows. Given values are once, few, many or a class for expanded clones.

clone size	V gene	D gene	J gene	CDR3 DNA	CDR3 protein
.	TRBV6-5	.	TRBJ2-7	TGTGCCAGCAGCACCGGGGCCTACGAGCAGTACTTC	CASSTGAYEQYF
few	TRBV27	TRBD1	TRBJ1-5	TGTGCCAGCAGTTTATCGTGGACAGGGAATCAGCCCCAGCATTTT	CASSLSWTGNQPQHF
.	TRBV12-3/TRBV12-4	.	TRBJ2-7	TGTGCCAGCAGTCGAGGGAACTCCTACGAGCAGTACTTC	CASSRGNSYEQYF
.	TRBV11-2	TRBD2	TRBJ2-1	TGTGCCAGCAGTTTCAGACTAGCGAAGGTGGATAATGAGCAGTTCTTC	CASSFRLAKVDNEQFF
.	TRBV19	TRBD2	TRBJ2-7	TGTGCCAGTAGTGACCCCGGGACTAGCGGGGGCTACGAGCAGTACTTC	CASSDPGTSGGYEQYF
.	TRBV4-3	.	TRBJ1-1	TGCGCCAGCAGTTGGGGCCAGGGGAGAGGGAGGGGCACTGAAGCTTTCTTT	CASSWGQGRGRGTEAFF
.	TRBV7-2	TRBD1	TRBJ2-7	TGTGCCAGCAGCTTTAACAGGGGGGATGTAGAGCAGTACTTC	CASSFNRGDVEQYF
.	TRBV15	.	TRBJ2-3	TGTGCCACCACTGCCCCTCCTGCAGATACGCAGTATTTT	CATTAPPADTQYF
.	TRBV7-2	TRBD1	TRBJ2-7	TGTGCCAGCAGCATAGAAAGGACAGGGGGAACCTACGAGCAGTACTTC	CASSIERTGGTYEQYF
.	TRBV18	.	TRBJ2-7	TGTGCCAGCTCACTGTTATCAGGAGACGAGCAGTACTTC	CASSLLSGDEQYF
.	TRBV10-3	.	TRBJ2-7	TGTGCCACCCAAATGGGGGGTTGGGCCTACGAGCAGTACTTC	CATQMGGWAYEQYF
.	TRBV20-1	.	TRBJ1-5	TGCAGTGCTGGCGGGAGTCAACCCCAGCATTTT	CSAGGSQPQHF
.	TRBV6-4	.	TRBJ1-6	TGTGCCAGCATCAAAAAGGGAGGAAGGGCCCTCCACTTT	CASIKKGGRALHF
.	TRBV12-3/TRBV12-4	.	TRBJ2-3	TGTGCCAGCACCAACACAGATACGCAGTATTTT	CASTNTDTQYF
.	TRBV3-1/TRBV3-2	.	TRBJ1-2	TGTGCCAGCAGCCACTGGGACAATGACAGTGGCTACACCTTC	CASSHWDNDSGYTF
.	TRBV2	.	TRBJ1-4	TGTGCCAGCAGCGAAGTGACGGGGCGGGAAAAACTGTTTTTT	CASSEVTGREKLFF
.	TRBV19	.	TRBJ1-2	TGTGCCAGTAGTCCTCCCCGGACAGCCCCCTATGGCTACACCTTC	CASSPPRTAPYGYTF
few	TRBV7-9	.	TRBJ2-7	TGTGCCAGCAGCGAGGGTTGGACCTACGAGCAGTACTTC	CASSEGWTYEQYF
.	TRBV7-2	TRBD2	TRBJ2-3	TGTGCCAGCAGCCCAGGGACTAGCGGGGGGGCGATAGATACGCAGTATTTT	CASSPGTSGGAIDTQYF
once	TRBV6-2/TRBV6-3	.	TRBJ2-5	TGTGCCAGCAGTCCCCTCCTCCGGGGGGAGACCCAGTACTTC	CASSPLLRGETQYF
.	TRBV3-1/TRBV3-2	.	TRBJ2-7	TGTGCCAGCAGCCAAGGGCAGGGGTGGAAATCCTACGAGCAGTACTTC	CASSQGQGWKSYEQYF
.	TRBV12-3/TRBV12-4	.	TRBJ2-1	TGTGCCAGCAGTTTCGGCGGGGGCGAGCAGTTCTTC	CASSFGGGEQFF
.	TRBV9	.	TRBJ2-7	TGTGCCAGCAACCCGGGGGGCCGCTCCTACGAGCAGTACTTC	CASNPGGRSYEQYF
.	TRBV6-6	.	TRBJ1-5	TGTGCCAGCAGTTACTCCAGGGGCCAGCAGCCCCAGCATTTT	CASSYSRGQQPQHF
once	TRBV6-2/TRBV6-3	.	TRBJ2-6	TGTGCCAGCAGTTACTCGACGTGGAGAGGGGCCAACGTCCTGACTTTC	CASSYSTWRGANVLTF
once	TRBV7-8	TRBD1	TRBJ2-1	TGTGCCAGCAGCTTGACAGGGATCAATGAGCAGTTCTTC	CASSLTGINEQFF
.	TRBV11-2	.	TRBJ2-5	TGTGCCAGCAGCTCGTACCGGGACCAACAAGAGACCCAGTACTTC	CASSSYRDQQETQYF
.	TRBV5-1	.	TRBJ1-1	TGCGCCAGCGGGGGCGGGGGGCCAAAAGGCACTGAAGCTTTCTTT	CASGGGGPKGTEAFF
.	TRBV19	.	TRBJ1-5	TGTGCCAGTAGTATGTGGGGTCAGCCCCAGCATTTT	CASSMWGQPQHF
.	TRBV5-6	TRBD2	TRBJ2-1	TGTGCCAGCAGCCCGTGGGCGGGGGGGATGGATGAGCAGTTCTTC	CASSPWAGGMDEQFF
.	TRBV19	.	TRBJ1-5	TGTGCCAGTAGTATATCGGGCGGGGTCGGGCAGCCCCAGCATTTT	CASSISGGVGQPQHF
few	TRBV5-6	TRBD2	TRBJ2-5	TGTGCCTGCAGCTTGGTGGCGGGGGGGGGAGAGACCCAGTACTTC	CACSLVAGGGETQYF
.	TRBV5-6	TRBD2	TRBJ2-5	TGCGCCCGCAGCGTGGTGGCCGGGGGGGGAGAGACCCAGTACTTC	CARSVVAGGGETQYF
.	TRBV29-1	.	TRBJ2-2	TGCAGCGTTGAAGACAGGACCGGGGAGCTGTTTTTT	CSVEDRTGELFF
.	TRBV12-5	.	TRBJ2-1	TGTGCTAGTGGCCCCATCCAGAGCTCCTACAATGAGCAGTTCTTC	CASGPIQSSYNEQFF
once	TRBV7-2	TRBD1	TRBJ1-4	TGTGCCAGCAGCGCAGACAGGGGGCGAACTAATGAAAAACTGTTTTTT	CASSADRGRTNEKLFF
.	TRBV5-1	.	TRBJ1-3	TGCGCCAGCAGCATCGTACCGGGAGTTGACACCATATATTTT	CASSIVPGVDTIYF
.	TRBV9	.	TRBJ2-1	TGTGCCAGCAGCGTAGGCCCGAGTAATGAGCAGTTCTTC	CASSVGPSNEQFF
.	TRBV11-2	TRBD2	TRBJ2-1	TGTGCCAGCAGCTTAGCGGGAGGAGGGTACAATGAGCAGTTCTTC	CASSLAGGGYNEQFF
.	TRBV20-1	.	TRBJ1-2	TGCAGTGCTAGGAATGTCTATGGCTACACCTTC	CSARNVYGYTF
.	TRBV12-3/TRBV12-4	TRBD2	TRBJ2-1	TGTGCCAGCAGTCTGGGGGGGTTGAATGAGCAGTTCTTC	CASSLGGLNEQFF
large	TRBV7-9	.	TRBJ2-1	TGTGCCAGCAGCTTAGGTGGGACGAATGAGCAGTTCTTC	CASSLGGTNEQFF
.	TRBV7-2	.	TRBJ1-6	TGTGCCAGCAGCCTCGTGATTCTTAATTCACCCCTCCACTTT	CASSLVILNSPLHF
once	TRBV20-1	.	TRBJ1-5	TGCAGTGCTAGTTCGGGACCGAACAATCAGCCCCAGCATTTT	CSASSGPNNQPQHF
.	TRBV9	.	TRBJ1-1	TGTGCCAGCAGCGTAGAGGCAGCCCTGAACACTGAAGCTTTCTTT	CASSVEAALNTEAFF
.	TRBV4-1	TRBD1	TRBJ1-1	TGCGCCAGCAGCCAAGAAGCCTACCGGACAGGGCTGGGGGACACTGAAGCTTTCTTT	CASSQEAYRTGLGDTEAFF
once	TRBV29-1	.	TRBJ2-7	TGCAGCGTTAGGTTGCTGGTTCACAGAGCCTACGAGCAGTACTTC	CSVRLLVHRAYEQYF
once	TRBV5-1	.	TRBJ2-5	TGCGCCAGCAGCTTGGAGGCAGTAGAGACCCAGTACTTC	CASSLEAVETQYF
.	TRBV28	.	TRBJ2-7	TGTGCCAGCAGTCTTGTTTCCCCCTACGAGCAGTACTTC	CASSLVSPYEQYF
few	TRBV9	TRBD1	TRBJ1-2	TGTGCCAGCGGAGAGGACAGGGGAGATGGCTACACCTTC	CASGEDRGDGYTF
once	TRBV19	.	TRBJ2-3	TGTGCCAGTAGTGTAAAGGGGCCTACAGATACGCAGTATTTT	CASSVKGPTDTQYF
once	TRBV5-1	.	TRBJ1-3	TGCGCCAGCAGCTTCTCCGGGAAATTCTCTGGAAACACCATATATTTT	CASSFSGKFSGNTIYF